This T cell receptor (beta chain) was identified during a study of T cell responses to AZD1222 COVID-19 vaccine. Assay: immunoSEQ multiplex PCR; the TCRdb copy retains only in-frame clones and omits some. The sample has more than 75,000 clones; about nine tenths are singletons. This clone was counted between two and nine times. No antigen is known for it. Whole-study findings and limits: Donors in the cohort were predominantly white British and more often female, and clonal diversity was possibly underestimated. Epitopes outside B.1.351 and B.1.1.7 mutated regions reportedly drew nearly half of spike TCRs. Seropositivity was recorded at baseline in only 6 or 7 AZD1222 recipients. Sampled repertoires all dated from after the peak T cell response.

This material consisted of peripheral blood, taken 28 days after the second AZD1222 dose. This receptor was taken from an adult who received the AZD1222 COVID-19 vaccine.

CDR3 in amino acids: CASRPGSASNTEAFF. The DNA of the CDR3 is TGCGCCAGCAGGCCGGGGAGCGCATCAAACACTGAAGCTTTCTTT. This rearrangement joins TRBV5-1 to TRBJ1-1; D is undetermined. The germline gives CDR1 SGHRS, CDR2 YFSETQ. Trimming cost V 5 bases and J 2 bases, with 16 bases left between them. The CDR3 runs 15 residues.